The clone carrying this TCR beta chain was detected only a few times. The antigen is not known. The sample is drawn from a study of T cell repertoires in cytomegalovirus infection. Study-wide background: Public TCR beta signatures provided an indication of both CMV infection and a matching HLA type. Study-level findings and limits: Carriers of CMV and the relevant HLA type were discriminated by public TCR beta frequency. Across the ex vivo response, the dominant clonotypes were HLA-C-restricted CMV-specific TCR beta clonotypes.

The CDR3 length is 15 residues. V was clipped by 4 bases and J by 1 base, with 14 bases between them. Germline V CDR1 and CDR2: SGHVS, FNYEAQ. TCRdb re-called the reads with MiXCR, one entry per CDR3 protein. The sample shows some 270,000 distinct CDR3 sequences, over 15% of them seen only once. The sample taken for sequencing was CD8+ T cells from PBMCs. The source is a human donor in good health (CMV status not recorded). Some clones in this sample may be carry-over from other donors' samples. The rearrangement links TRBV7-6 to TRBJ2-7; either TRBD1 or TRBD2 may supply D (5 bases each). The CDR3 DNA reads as TGTGCCAGCAGCTCGGGGCAGGCACTATCCTACGAGCAGTACTTC. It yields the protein CASSSGQALSYEQYF.